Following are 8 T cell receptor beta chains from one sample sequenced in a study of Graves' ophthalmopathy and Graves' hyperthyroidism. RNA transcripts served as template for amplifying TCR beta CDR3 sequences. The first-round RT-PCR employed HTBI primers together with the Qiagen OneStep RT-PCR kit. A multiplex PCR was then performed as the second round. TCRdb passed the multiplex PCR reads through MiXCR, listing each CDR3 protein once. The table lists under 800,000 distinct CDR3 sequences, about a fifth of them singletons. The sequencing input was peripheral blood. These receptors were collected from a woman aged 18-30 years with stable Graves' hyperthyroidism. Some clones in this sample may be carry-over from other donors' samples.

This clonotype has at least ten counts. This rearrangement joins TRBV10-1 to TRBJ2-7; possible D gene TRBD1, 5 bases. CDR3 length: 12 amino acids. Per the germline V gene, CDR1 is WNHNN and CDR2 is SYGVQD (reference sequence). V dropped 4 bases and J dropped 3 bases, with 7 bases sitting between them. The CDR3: CASSATGYEQYF. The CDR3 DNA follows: TGCGCCAGCAGTGCAACAGGCTACGAGCAGTACTTC.

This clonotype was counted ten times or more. This CDR3 is CASNAVDNTEAFF. CDR3 sequence (DNA): TGTGCCAGCAACGCGGTGGATAACACTGAAGCTTTCTTT. The rearrangement links TRBV6-2 or TRBV6-3 to TRBJ1-1; D call uncertain. With 7 bases removed from V and 2 bases from J, the gap between germline ends came to 11 bases. Germline lookup yields CDR1 MNHEY and CDR2 SVGEGT. This CDR3 is built from 13 residues.

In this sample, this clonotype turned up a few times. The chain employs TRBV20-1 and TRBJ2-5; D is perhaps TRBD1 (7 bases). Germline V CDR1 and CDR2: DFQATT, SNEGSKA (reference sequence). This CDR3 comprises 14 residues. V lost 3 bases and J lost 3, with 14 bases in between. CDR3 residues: CSASRQGGEETQYF. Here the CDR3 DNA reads TGCAGTGCTAGCCGGCAGGGGGGAGAAGAGACCCAGTACTTC.

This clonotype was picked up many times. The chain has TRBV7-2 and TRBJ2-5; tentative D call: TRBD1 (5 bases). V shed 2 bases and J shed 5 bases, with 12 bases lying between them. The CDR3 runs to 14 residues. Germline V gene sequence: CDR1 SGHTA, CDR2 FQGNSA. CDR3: CASSLRTKGETQYF. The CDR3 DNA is TGTGCCAGCAGCTTAAGGACAAAAGGGGAGACCCAGTACTTC.

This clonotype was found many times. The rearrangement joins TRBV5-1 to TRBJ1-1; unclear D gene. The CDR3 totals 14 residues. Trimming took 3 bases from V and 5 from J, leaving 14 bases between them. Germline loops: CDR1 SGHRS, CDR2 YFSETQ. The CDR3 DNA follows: TGCGCCAGCAGCTCGGATTCATGGCGAACTGAAGCTTTCTTT. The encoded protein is CASSSDSWRTEAFF.

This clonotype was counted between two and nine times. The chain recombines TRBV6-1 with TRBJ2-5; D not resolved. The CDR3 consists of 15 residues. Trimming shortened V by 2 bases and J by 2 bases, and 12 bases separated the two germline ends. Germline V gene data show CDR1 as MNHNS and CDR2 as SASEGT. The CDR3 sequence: CASSEMGTAQETQYF. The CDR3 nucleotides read TGTGCCAGCAGTGAAATGGGAACAGCACAAGAGACCCAGTACTTC.

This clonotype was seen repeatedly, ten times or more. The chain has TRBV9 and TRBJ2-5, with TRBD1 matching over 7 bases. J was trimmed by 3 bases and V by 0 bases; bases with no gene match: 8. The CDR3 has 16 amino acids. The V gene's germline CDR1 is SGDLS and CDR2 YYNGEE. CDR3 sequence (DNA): TGTGCCAGCAGCGTAGCTACGAGGACAGGCGAAGAGACCCAGTACTTC. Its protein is CASSVATRTGEETQYF.

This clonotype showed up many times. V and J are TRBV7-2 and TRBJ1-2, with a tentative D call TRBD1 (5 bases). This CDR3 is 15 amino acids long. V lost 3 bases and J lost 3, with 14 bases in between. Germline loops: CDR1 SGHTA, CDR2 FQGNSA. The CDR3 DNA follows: TGTGCCAGCAGCTTTTGGGGACCGGGTGACTATGGCTACACCTTC. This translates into CASSFWGPGDYGYTF.